Below, one T cell receptor beta chain is given with its context. TCRdb passed the RACE reads through MiXCR, listing each CDR3 protein once. The table includes 300,000 to 400,000 distinct CDR3 sequences, around 7% detected once. Time point reported: patch test 1, 2 weeks after DPC sensitization. Treatment in this sample: therapeutic diphenylcyclopropenone sensitization with weekly scalp DPC. Unfractionated whole blood was the source from which total RNA was extracted. The record originates from a study of human T cells and chemical hapten exposure. The length of the CDR3 is 13 residues. The J segment lost 10 bases and the V segment lost 3 bases, leaving 2 bases of the junction unmatched.

This TCR was recovered from a woman aged 18-29 years with alopecia areata. Some clones in this sample may be carry-over from other donors' samples. Sequenced here: whole blood, sampled in connection with sensitization to the hapten diphenylcyclopropenone (DPC). The J gene is TRBJ1-6, the V gene TRBV12-3 or TRBV12-4; TRBD1 aligns across 8 bases. Here the CDR3 DNA reads TGTGCCAGCAGTTTGGACAGGGAATCACCCCTCCACTTT. It yields the protein CASSLDRESPLHF.